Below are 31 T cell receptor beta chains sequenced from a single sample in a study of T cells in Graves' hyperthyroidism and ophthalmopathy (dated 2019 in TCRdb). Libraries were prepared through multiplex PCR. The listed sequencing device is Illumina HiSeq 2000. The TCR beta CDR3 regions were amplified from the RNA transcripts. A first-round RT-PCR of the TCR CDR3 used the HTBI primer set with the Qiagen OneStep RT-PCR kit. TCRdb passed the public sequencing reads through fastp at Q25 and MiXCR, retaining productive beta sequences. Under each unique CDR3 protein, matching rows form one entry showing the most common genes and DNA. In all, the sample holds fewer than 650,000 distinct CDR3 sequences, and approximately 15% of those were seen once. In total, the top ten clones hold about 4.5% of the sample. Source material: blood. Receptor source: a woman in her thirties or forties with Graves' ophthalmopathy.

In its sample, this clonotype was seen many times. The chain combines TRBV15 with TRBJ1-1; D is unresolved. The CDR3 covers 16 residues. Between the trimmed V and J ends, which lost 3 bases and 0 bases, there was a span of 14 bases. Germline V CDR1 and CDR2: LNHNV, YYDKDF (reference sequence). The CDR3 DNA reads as TGTGCCACCAGCAGGGCCAACGGCAGGCTGAACACTGAAGCTTTCTTT. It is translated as CATSRANGRLNTEAFF.

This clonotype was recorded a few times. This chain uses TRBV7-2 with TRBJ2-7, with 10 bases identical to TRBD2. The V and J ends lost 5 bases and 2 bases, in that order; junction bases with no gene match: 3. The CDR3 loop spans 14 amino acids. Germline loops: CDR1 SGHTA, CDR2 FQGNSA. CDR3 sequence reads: CASSITSGTYEQYF. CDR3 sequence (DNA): TGTGCCAGCAGCATAACTAGCGGGACCTACGAGCAGTACTTC. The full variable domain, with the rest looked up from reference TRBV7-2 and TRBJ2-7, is GAGVSQSPSNKVTEKGKDVELRCDPISGHTALYWYRQSLGQGLEFLIYFQGNSAPDKSGLPSDRFSAERTGGSVSTLTIQRTQQEDSAVYLCASSITSGTYEQYFGPGTRLTVT.

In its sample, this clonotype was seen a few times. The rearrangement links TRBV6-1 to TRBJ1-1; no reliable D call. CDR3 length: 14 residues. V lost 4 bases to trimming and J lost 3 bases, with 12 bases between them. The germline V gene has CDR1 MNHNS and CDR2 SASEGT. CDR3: CASSADPSDTEAFF. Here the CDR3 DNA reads TGTGCCAGCAGTGCAGATCCCTCCGACACTGAAGCTTTCTTT.

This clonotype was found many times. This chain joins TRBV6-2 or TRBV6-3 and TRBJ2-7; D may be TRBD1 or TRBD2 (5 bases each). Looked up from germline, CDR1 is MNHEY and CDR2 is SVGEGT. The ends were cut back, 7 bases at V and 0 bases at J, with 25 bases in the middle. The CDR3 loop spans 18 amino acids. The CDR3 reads CASTSGTPSRHRSYEQYF. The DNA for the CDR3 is TGTGCCAGCACCTCCGGGACCCCTAGTAGGCACCGCTCCTACGAGCAGTACTTC.

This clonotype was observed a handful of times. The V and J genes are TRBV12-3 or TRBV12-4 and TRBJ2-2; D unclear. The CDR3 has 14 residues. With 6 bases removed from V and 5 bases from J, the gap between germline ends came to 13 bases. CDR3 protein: CASRPGLSTGELFF. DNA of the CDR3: TGTGCCAGCAGGCCCGGGTTGAGTACCGGGGAGCTGTTTTTT.

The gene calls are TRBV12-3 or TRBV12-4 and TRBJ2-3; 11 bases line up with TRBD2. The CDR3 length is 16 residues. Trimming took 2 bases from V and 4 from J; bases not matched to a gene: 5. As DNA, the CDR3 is TGTGCCAGCAGTTTAACTAGCGGGAGTTTGGCAGATACGCAGTATTTT. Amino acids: CASSLTSGSLADTQYF.

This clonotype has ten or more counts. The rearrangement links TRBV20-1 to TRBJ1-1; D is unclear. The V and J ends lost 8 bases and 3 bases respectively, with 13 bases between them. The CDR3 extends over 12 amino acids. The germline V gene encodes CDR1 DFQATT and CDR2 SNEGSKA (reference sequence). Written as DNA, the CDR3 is TGCAGTACACACTTGGCGTACACTGAAGCTTTCTTT. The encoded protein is CSTHLAYTEAFF.

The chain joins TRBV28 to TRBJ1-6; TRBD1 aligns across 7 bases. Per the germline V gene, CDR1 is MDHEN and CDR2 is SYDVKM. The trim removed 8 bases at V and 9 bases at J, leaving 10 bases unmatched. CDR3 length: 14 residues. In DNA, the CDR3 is TGTGCCAGCTTTACAGGGGCGATCATTTCACCCCTCCACTTT. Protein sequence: CASFTGAIISPLHF.

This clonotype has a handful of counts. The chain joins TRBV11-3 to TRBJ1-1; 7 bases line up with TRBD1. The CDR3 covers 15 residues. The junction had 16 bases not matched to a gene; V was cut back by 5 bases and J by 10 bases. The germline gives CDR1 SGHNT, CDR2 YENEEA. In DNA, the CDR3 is TGTGCCAGCAGCCCAACCGGCGGGACAGATCTGAGAGCTTTCTTT. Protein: CASSPTGGTDLRAFF.

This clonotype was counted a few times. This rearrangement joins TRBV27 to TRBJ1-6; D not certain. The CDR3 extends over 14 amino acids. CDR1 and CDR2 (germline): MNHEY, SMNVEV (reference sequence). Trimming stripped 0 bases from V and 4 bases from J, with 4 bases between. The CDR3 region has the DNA TGTGCCAGCAGTTTATCAGGGTATAATTCACCCCTCCACTTT. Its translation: CASSLSGYNSPLHF.

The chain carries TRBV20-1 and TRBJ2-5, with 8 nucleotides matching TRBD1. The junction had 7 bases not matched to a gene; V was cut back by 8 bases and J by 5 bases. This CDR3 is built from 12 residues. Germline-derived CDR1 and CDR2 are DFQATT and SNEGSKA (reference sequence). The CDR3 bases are TGCAGTCCCGGACAGGGAGGCGAGACCCAGTACTTC. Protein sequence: CSPGQGGETQYF.

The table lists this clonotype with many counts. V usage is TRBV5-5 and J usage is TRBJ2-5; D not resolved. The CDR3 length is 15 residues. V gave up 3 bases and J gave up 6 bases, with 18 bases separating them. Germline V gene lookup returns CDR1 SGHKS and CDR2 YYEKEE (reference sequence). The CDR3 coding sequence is TGTGCCAGCAGCTCAGGAGCGAACACTGGGAAGACCCAGTACTTC. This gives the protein CASSSGANTGKTQYF.

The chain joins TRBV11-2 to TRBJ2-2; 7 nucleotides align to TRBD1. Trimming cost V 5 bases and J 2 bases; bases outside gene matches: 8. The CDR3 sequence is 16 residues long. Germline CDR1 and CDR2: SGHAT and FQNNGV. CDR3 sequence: CASSALGQINTGELFF. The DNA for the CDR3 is TGTGCCAGCAGCGCTCTGGGACAGATCAACACCGGGGAGCTGTTTTTT.

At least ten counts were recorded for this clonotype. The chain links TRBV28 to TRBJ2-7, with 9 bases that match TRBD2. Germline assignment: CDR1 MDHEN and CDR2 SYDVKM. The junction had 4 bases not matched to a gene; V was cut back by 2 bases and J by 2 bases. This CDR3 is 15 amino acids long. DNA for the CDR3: TGTGCCAGCAGTTTAGCTAGCGGGGTAACCTACGAGCAGTACTTC. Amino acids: CASSLASGVTYEQYF.

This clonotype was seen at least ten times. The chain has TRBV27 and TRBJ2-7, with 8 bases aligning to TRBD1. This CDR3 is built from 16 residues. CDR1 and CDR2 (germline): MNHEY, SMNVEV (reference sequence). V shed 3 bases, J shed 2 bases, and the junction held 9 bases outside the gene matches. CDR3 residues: CASSFTGTGLTYEQYF. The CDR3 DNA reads TGTGCCAGCAGTTTCACCGGGACAGGACTAACCTACGAGCAGTACTTC.

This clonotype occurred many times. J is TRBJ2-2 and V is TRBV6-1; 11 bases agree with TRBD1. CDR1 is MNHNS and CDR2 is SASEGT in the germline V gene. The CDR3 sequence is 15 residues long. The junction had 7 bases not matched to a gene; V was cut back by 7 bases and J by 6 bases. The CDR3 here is CASTLGQGASGELFF. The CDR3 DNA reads TGTGCCAGCACCCTAGGACAGGGGGCGTCCGGGGAGCTGTTTTTT.

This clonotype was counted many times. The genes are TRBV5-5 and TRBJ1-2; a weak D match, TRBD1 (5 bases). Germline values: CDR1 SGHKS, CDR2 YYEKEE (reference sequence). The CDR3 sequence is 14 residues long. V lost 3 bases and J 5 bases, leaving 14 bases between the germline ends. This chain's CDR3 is CASSSPGDRYGYTF. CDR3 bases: TGTGCCAGCAGCTCACCGGGGGACCGATATGGCTACACCTTC.

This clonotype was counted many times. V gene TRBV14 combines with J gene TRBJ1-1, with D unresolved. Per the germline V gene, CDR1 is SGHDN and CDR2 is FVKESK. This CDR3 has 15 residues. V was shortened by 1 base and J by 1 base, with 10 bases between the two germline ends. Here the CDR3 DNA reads TGTGCCAGCAGCCAAGTTACGGGTGGGAACACTGAAGCTTTCTTT. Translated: CASSQVTGGNTEAFF. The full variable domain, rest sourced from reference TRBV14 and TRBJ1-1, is EAGVTQFPSHSVIEKGQTVTLRCDPISGHDNLYWYRRVMGKEIKFLLHFVKESKQDESGMPNNRFLAERTGGTYSTLKVQPAELEDSGVYFCASSQVTGGNTEAFFGQGTRLTVV.

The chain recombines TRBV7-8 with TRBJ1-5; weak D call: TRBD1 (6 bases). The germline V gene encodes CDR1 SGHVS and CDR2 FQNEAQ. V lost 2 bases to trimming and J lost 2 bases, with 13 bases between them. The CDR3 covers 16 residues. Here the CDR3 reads CASSLLQGIGNQPQHF. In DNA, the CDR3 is TGTGCCAGCAGCTTATTACAGGGTATTGGCAATCAGCCCCAGCATTTT.

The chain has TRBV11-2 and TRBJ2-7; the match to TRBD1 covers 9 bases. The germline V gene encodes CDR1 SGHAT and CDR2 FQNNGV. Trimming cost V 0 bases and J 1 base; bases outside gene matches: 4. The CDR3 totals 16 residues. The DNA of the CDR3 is TGTGCCAGCAGCTTAGATAGAGGGACAGGGTCCTACGAGCAGTACTTC. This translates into CASSLDRGTGSYEQYF.

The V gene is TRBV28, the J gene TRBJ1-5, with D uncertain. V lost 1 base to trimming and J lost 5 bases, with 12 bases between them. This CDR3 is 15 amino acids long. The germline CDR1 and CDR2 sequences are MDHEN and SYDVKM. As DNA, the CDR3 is TGTGCCAGCAGTTTATCCGCCGCGTTCTATCAGCCCCAGCATTTT. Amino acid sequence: CASSLSAAFYQPQHF.

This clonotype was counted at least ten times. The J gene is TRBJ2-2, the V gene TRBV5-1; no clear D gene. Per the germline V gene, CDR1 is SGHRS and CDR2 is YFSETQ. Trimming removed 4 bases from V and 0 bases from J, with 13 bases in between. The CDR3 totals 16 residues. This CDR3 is CASSQVASPNTGELFF. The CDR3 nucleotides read TGCGCCAGCAGCCAGGTGGCATCACCGAACACCGGGGAGCTGTTTTTT.

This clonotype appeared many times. CDR3 nucleotide sequence: TGTGCCAGCAGAATCAGCGGGAACACTGAAGCTTTCTTT. It is translated as CASRISGNTEAFF. The genes are TRBV6-1 and TRBJ1-1; D is undetermined. V lost 6 bases and J 1 base, leaving 9 bases between the germline ends. Germline V CDR1 and CDR2: MNHNS, SASEGT. The CDR3 length is 13 residues.

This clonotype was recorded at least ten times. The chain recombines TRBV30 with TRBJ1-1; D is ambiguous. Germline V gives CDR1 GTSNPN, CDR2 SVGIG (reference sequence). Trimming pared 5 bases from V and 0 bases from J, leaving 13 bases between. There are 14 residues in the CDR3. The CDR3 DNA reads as TGTGCCTGGGAACGGACCGCCTTGAACACTGAAGCTTTCTTT. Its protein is CAWERTALNTEAFF.

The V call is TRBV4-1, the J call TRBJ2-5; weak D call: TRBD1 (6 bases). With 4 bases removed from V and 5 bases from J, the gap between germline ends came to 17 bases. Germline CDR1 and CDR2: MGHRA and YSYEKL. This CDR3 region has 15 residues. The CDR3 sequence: CASSRTPDQGETQYF. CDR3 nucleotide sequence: TGCGCCAGCAGCCGAACCCCAGATCAGGGGGAGACCCAGTACTTC.

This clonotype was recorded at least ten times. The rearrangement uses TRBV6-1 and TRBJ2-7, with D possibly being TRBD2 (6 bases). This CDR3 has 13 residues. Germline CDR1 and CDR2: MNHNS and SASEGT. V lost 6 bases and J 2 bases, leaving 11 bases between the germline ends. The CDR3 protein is CASSDSGTYEQYF. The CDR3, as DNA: TGTGCCAGCAGCGATAGCGGAACCTACGAGCAGTACTTC.

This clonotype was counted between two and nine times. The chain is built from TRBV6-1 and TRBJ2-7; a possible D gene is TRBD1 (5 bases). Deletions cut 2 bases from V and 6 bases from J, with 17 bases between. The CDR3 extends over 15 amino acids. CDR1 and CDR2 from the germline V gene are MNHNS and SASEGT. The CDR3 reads CASSEPLGHKGEQYF. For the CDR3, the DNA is TGTGCCAGCAGTGAACCCCTGGGGCACAAGGGCGAGCAGTACTTC.

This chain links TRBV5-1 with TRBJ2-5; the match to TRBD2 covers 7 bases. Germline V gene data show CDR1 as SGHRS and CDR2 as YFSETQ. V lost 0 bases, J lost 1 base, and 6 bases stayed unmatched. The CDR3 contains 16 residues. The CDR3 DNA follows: TGCGCCAGCAGCTTGGTGATGGGCGGGAGCCAAGAGACCCAGTACTTC. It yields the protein CASSLVMGGSQETQYF.

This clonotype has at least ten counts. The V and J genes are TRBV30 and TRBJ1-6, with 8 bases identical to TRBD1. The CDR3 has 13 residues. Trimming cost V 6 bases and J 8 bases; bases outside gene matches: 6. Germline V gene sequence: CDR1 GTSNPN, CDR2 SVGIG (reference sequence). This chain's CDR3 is CACTSTGDSPLHF. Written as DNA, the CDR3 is TGTGCCTGTACCTCGACAGGGGATTCACCCCTCCACTTT.

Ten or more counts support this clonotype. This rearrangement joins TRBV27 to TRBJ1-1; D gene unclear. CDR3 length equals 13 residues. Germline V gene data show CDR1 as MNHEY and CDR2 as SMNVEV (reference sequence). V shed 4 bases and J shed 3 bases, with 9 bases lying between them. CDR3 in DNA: TGTGCCAGCAGTTACGTTAGAGACACTGAAGCTTTCTTT. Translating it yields CASSYVRDTEAFF.

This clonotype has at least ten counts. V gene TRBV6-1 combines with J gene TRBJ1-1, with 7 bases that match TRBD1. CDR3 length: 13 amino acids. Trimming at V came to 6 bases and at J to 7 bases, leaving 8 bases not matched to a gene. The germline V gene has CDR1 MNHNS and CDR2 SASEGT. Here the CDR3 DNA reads TGTGCCAGCAGGCTGGGACAGCGATATGAAGCTTTCTTT. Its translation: CASRLGQRYEAFF.